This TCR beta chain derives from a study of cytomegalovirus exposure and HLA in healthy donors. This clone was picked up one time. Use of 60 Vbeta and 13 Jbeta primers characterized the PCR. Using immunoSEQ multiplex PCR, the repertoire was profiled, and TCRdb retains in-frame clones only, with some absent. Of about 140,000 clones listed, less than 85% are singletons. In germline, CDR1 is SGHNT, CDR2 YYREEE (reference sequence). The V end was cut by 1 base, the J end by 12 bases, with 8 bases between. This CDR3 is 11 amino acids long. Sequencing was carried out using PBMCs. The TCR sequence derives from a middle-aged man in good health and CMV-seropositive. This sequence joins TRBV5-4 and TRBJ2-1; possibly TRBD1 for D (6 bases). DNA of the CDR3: TGTGCCAGCAGCTTGACAGGGCCGCAGTTCTTC. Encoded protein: CASSLTGPQFF.